The T cell receptor (beta chain) described here comes from a study of beta chain features in type 1 diabetes. With respect to this clone: Antigen specificity is unknown.

Germline CDR1 reads SGHRS; CDR2 reads YFSETQ. The CDR3 loop spans 15 amino acids. Study results and caveats: Significant though moderate, a shortening of TCRB CDR3s appeared in all four CD4+ subsets of Type 1 diabetes patients. Patients with type 1 diabetes showed fewer VDJ junction insertions and more deletions.

The whole isolated RNA underwent reverse transcription, so sequencing captured expressed TCRB transcripts. The repertoire was sequenced with immunoSEQ multiplex PCR; TCRdb's copy has only in-frame clones and lacks some. This table holds approximately 57,000 clones, around 56% found once. This sequence originates from a woman between 40 and 55 years old with type 1 diabetes. Material for sequencing was Tregs from blood. The V call is TRBV5-1, the J call TRBJ2-5, with D possibly being TRBD1 (5 bases). The DNA end is more similar to TRBJ2-7, so the J call may be wrong. CDR3: CASSLNVIQGYEQYF. DNA of the CDR3: TGCGCCAGCAGCTTAAACGTTATTCAGGGATACGAGCAGTACTTC.